These 15 T cell receptor beta chains originate from one sample sequenced in a study of blood T cell repertoires in COVID-19. Sequencing used immunoSEQ multiplex PCR; TCRdb keeps in-frame clones, though not all of them. The table lists approximately 150,000 clones, approximately 82% of them singletons. The specimen was PBMCs or T cells enriched from blood (not recorded which). The receptors derive from a man aged 45 to 65 who had recovered from COVID-19.

This chain links TRBV6-5 with TRBJ1-4; the D is unclear. The CDR3 length is 15 residues. Germline values: CDR1 MNHEY, CDR2 SVGAGI. The V end was cut by 5 bases, the J end by 0 bases, with 10 bases between. This CDR3 reads CASSHLRSTNEKLFF. The DNA of the CDR3 is TGTGCCAGCAGTCACCTCCGGTCAACTAATGAAAAACTGTTTTTT.

The chain couples TRBV5-6 to TRBJ1-2; possible D gene TRBD1, 6 bases. CDR1 and CDR2 (germline): SGHDT, YYEEEE. CDR3 length equals 18 residues. V lost 6 bases and J 0 bases, leaving 24 bases between the germline ends. The CDR3 protein is CASIYITGGVRANYGYTF. CDR3 bases: TGTGCCAGCATCTACATAACGGGGGGCGTAAGGGCTAACTATGGCTACACCTTC.

This sequence joins TRBV6-5 and TRBJ1-1; the D is unclear. The CDR3 has 10 residues. Looked up from germline, CDR1 is MNHEY and CDR2 is SVGAGI. The V end was cut by 10 bases, the J end by 12 bases, with 15 bases between. The CDR3 loop reads CATERPSTFF. As DNA, the CDR3 is TGTGCCACGGAGCGACCTTCAACTTTCTTT.

In this sample, this clone turned up a few times. The chain couples TRBV5-4 to TRBJ1-3; 7 nucleotides line up with TRBD1. The germline gives CDR1 SGHNT, CDR2 YYREEE (reference sequence). The CDR3 contains 17 residues. V lost 4 bases and J lost 0; bases outside the gene matches: 10. The CDR3 bases are TGTGCCAGCAGCAGGACCGGGACAGAAGACTCTGGAAACACCATATATTTT. Translation: CASSRTGTEDSGNTIYF.

This chain connects TRBV28 to TRBJ1-4; D is uncertain. The V end was cut by 6 bases, the J end by 0 bases, with 11 bases between. This CDR3 comprises 15 residues. Germline-derived CDR1 and CDR2 are MDHEN and SYDVKM. The CDR3, as DNA: TGTGCCAGCAGATCTGACAAGACAACTAATGAAAAACTGTTTTTT. Translating gives CASRSDKTTNEKLFF.

The chain is built from TRBV27 and TRBJ2-3, with TRBD1 identical over 10 bases. Trimming removed 5 bases from V and 1 base from J; junction bases left unmatched: 3. Germline loops: CDR1 MNHEY, CDR2 SMNVEV (reference sequence). CDR3 length equals 15 residues. CDR3 protein: CASSPDRGGTDTQYF. The CDR3 nucleotides read TGTGCCAGCAGTCCGGACAGGGGGGGCACAGATACGCAGTATTTT.

The rearrangement links TRBV10-2 to TRBJ1-2; 9 bases fit TRBD1. Germline values: CDR1 WSHSY, CDR2 SAAADI. The length of the CDR3 is 15 residues. J gave up 2 bases and V 2 bases, and 3 bases lay outside the gene matches. The CDR3 is CASSERQGENYGYTF. DNA of the CDR3: TGCGCCAGCAGTGAGAGACAGGGGGAGAACTATGGCTACACCTTC.

The V gene is TRBV4-1, the J gene TRBJ1-2; D gene ambiguous. The CDR3 consists of 15 residues. V was trimmed by 0 bases and J by 2 bases, leaving 10 bases between them. Germline V gene sequence: CDR1 MGHRA, CDR2 YSYEKL. The CDR3 reads CASSQESTANYGYTF. The CDR3 DNA reads TGCGCCAGCAGCCAAGAAAGCACAGCCAACTATGGCTACACCTTC.

J is TRBJ1-1 and V is TRBV25-1; possibly TRBD1 for D (6 bases). The V gene lost 5 bases and the J gene lost 11 bases, with 15 bases spanning the gap. This CDR3 is 12 amino acids long. In germline, CDR1 is MGHDK, CDR2 SYGVNS. The CDR3 loop is CASSKEQGKAFF. In DNA form, the CDR3 reads TGTGCCAGCAGTAAGGAGCAGGGGAAGGCTTTCTTT.

The rearrangement links TRBV7-9 to TRBJ2-7; possibly TRBD2 for D (6 bases). There are 13 residues in the CDR3. CDR1 is SEHNR, CDR2 FQNEAQ, per germline (reference sequence). V was shortened by 5 bases and J by 6 bases, with 14 bases between the two germline ends. The CDR3 region is CASSQSWGGEQYF. CDR3 DNA: TGTGCCAGCAGCCAGAGTTGGGGAGGCGAGCAGTACTTC.

This clone turned up a few times. V gene TRBV7-7 combines with J gene TRBJ2-3; 9 nucleotides line up with TRBD1. Unmatched junction bases numbered 12, after V lost 5 bases and J lost 6 bases. CDR1 SSHAT and CDR2 FNYEAQ come from the germline V gene (reference sequence). This CDR3 is built from 16 residues. Here the CDR3 reads CASSKGQGLFTDTQYF. The CDR3 DNA follows: TGTGCCAGCAGCAAGGGACAGGGTCTATTTACCGATACGCAGTATTTT.

The rearrangement links TRBV12-3 or TRBV12-4 to TRBJ1-1, with TRBD1 matching over 7 bases. CDR3 size: 13 residues. Germline trimming cut 5 bases from V and 5 bases from J; bases unmatched to any gene: 5. CDR3 DNA sequence: TGTGCCAGCAGTAGACAGGGCATGACTGAAGCTTTCTTT. It is translated as CASSRQGMTEAFF.

CDR3 bases: TGCAGCGTTGATGTGTCTAGCGGGGCCCTCGGGTACTTC. It codes for CSVDVSSGALGYF. The chain combines TRBV29-1 with TRBJ2-5; TRBD2 aligns across 9 bases. Looked up from germline, CDR1 is SQVTM and CDR2 is ANQGSEA. After removal of 3 bases from V and 13 bases from J, the junction contained 12 bases not matched to a gene. The CDR3 loop spans 13 amino acids. The full variable domain, in which reference TRBV29-1 and TRBJ2-5 provide the parts outside the CDR3, is SAVISQKPSRDICQRGTSLTIQCQVDSQVTMMFWYRQQPGQSLTLIATANQGSEATYESGFVIDKFPISRPNLTFSTLTVSNMSPEDSSIYLCSVDVSSGALGYFGPGTRLLVL.

This clone was seen only a few times. The genes are TRBV3-1 (or the pseudogene TRBV3-2) and TRBJ1-2; no reliable D call. The CDR3 loop spans 13 amino acids. V lost 0 bases to trimming and J lost 5 bases, with 7 bases between them. CDR1 and CDR2 from the germline V gene are LGHDT and YNNKEL (reference sequence). CDR3 amino acids: CASSQDGGYGYTF. CDR3 in DNA: TGTGCCAGCAGCCAAGATGGAGGGTATGGCTACACCTTC.

This clone was observed a handful of times. J is TRBJ1-1 and V is TRBV12-3 or TRBV12-4; D not certain. Trimming stripped 7 bases from V and 1 base from J, with 10 bases between. The CDR3 sequence is 13 residues long. CDR3 nucleotides: TGTGCCAGCACCCTAAGACAGAACACTGAAGCTTTCTTT. It translates to CASTLRQNTEAFF.